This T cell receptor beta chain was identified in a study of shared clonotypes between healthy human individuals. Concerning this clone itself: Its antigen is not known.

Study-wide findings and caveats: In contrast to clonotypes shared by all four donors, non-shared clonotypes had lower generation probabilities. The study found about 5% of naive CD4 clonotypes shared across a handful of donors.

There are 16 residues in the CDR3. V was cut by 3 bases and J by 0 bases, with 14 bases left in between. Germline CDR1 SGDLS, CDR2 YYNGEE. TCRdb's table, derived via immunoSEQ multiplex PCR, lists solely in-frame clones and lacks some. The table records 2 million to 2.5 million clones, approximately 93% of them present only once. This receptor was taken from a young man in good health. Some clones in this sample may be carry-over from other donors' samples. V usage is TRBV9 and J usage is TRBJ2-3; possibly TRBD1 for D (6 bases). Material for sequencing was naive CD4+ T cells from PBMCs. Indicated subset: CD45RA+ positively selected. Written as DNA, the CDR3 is TGTGCCAGCAGCGAAACGGGACACCCGAGCACAGATACGCAGTATTTT. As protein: CASSETGHPSTDTQYF.